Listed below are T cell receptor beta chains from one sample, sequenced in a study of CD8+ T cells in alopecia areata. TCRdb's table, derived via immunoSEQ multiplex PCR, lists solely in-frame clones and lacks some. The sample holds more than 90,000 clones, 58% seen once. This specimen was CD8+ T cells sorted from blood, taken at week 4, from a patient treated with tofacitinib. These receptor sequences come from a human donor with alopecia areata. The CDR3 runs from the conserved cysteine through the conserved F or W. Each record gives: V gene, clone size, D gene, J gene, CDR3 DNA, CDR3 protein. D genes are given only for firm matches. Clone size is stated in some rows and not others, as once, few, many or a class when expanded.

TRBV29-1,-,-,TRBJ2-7,TGCAGCGTTATCAAGTACGAGCAGTACTTC,CSVIKYEQYF
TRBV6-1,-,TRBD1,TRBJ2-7,TGTGCCAGCAGTGAATTTGTGGACAGGGTCTACGAGCAGTACTTC,CASSEFVDRVYEQYF
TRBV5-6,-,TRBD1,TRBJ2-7,TGTGCCAGCAGCGAGGACAGGGTCGACTACGAGCAGTACTTC,CASSEDRVDYEQYF
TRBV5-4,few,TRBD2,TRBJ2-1,TGTGCCAGCAGCTTGCGGGGGGTCCCGAATGAGCAGTTCTTC,CASSLRGVPNEQFF
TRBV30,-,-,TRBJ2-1,TGTGCCTGGAGTGTCGTCGGTGGGGAGGATGAGCAGTTCTTC,CAWSVVGGEDEQFF
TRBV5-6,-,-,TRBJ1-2,TGTGCCAGCAGCTTGGATGGGGGAACCTCTAAAGGCTACACCTTC,CASSLDGGTSKGYTF
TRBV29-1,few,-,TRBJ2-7,TGCAGCGTTGAACGGGACTTCTCCTACGAGCAGTACTTC,CSVERDFSYEQYF
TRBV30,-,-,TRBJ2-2,TGTGCCTGGGAAGGGACATCTCATGCCGGGGAGCTGTTTTTT,CAWEGTSHAGELFF
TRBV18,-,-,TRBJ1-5,TGTGCCAGCTCACCAAGGGACATCCCGAATCAGCCCCAGCATTTT,CASSPRDIPNQPQHF
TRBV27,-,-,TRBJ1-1,TGTGCCAGCAGTTCCTACAGAAAGAACACTGAAGCTTTCTTT,CASSSYRKNTEAFF
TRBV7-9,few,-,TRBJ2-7,TGTGCCAGCAGCTTATCTAACGAGCAGTACTTC,CASSLSNEQYF
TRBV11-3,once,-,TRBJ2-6,TGTGCCAGCAGCGCCACAGGGAACTCTGGGGCCAACGTCCTGACTTTC,CASSATGNSGANVLTF
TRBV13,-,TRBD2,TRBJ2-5,TGTGCCAGCAGCTTAGGTACACTAGCGAGTGAGACCCAGTACTTC,CASSLGTLASETQYF
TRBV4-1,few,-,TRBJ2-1,TGCGCCAGCACTCATTCGACAGAAAGAATCTCCTACAATGAGCAGTTCTTC,CASTHSTERISYNEQFF
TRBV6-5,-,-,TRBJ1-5,TGTGCCAGCAGGGACGGGGAGGGGGGGCCCCAGCATTTT,CASRDGEGGPQHF
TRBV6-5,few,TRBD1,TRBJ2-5,TGTGCCAGCAGTCCTGGGACAGGCCAAGAGACCCAGTACTTC,CASSPGTGQETQYF
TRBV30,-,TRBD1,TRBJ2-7,TGTGCCTGGACAAGAGGGACAGTCCTCTACGAGCAGTACTTC,CAWTRGTVLYEQYF
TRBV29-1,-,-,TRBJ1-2,TGCAGCGTTGTGTTAGGAGGCAGGGAAGGCTACACCTTC,CSVVLGGREGYTF
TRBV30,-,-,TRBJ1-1,TGTGCCTGGAGTGTTGGGGGTTACACTGAAGCTTTCTTT,CAWSVGGYTEAFF
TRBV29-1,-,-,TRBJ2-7,TGCAGCGTTCTGTGGGGCCTGGAGCAGTACTTC,CSVLWGLEQYF
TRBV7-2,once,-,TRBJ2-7,TGTGCCAGCAGCCTACCTGTGGTGGGTACTTCCTACGAGCAGTACTTC,CASSLPVVGTSYEQYF
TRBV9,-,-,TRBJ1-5,TGTGCCAGCAGCGTAGGGGGGGCGGCGCATCAGCCCCAGCATTTT,CASSVGGAAHQPQHF